Here is one TCR beta chain with its context. The data belong to a study of blood T cell repertoires in COVID-19. Produced via immunoSEQ multiplex PCR; TCRdb's table is partial and in-frame only. The repertoire holds about 140,000 clones, with about 70% as singletons. Germline-derived CDR1 and CDR2 are LGHDT and YNNKEL (reference sequence). The CDR3 has 15 amino acids. V lost 0 bases to trimming and J lost 2 bases, with 11 bases between them. The chain combines TRBV3-1 (or the pseudogene TRBV3-2) with TRBJ2-7; TRBD2 might be the D (6 bases). The receptor was isolated from a man aged 80 or over with acute or convalescent COVID-19. The sample taken for sequencing was peripheral blood. CDR3 DNA sequence: TGTGCCAGCAGCCAAGAGGGGGGACTGACCTACGAGCAGTACTTC. Amino acid sequence: CASSQEGGLTYEQYF.